The text below deals with one T cell receptor (beta chain). Its antigen remains unidentified. Target depth was 1 in 200,000 to 1 in 1 million T cells, about 10x per clonotype. Using immunoSEQ multiplex PCR, the repertoire was profiled, and TCRdb retains in-frame clones only, with some absent. Here the sample spans 300,000 or so clones, approximately 67% being singletons. This entry is derived from a study of cytotoxic CD8 clonotypes in ibrutinib-treated CLL. Study as a whole: Within the patient group, some 11 were relapsed/refractory and 15 treatment-naive, and 17 were IGHV unmutated. Following treatment for a median about 12 months, range 6 to 36, response samples were then taken.

General study points: Baseline levels were approached again at progression, after clonality had risen at ibrutinib response.

This CDR3 has 14 residues. V shed 5 bases and J 6 bases; nucleotides not matched to a gene: 9. Looked up from germline, CDR1 is SGHRS and CDR2 is YFSETQ. This sequence originates from a human donor with chronic lymphocytic leukemia. This rearrangement joins TRBV5-1 to TRBJ2-7, with 9 positions matching TRBD2. The sequencing here drew on PBMCs, taken after 36 months of ibrutinib treatment. Written as DNA, the CDR3 is TGCGCCAGCAGACCTTTTGGCGGGAGGGCCGAGCAGTACTTC. Amino acid sequence: CASRPFGGRAEQYF.